The clone carrying this TCR beta chain came up once. Its antigen is currently unknown. Sample treatment: oral pan-JAK inhibitor, 5-10 mg twice daily. The authors extracted RNA and reverse transcribed it into cDNA as the sequencing template. The assay was immunoSEQ multiplex PCR, and TCRdb's table has in-frame clones only and misses some. Found here are approximately 210,000 clones, 50% to 75% of them singletons; the top ten hold roughly 4.2%. This record comes from a study of CD8+ T cells in alopecia areata. The study's findings and limits: How baseline CD8+ expansion relates to response remains uncertain (there was one nonresponder).

This TCR came from a human donor with alopecia areata. This specimen was CD4+ T cells sorted from blood, taken at week 4, from a patient treated with tofacitinib.

The CDR3 protein is CASSLGGQGRTDTQYF. The DNA for the CDR3 is TGTGCCAGCAGCCTGGGGGGACAGGGGAGGACAGATACGCAGTATTTT. The chain couples TRBV5-4 to TRBJ2-3; TRBD1 matches at 10 bases. CDR3 length equals 16 residues. CDR1 is SGHNT, CDR2 YYREEE, per germline (reference sequence). The J segment lost 3 bases and the V segment lost 4 bases, leaving 8 bases of the junction unmatched.